This T cell receptor (beta chain) derives from a study of T cells of healthy individuals. The sample holds a few counts of this clonotype. TCRdb reprocessed the 5' RACE reads with MiXCR, giving one entry per CDR3 protein. There are more than 60,000 distinct CDR3 sequences in the sample; 15% to 20% occur only once, and approximately 4.7% lies in the top ten. The V gene's germline CDR1 is MNHEY and CDR2 SVGAGI. The CDR3 spans 14 residues. V lost 3 bases, J lost 5 bases, and 4 bases stayed unmatched. The rearrangement joins TRBV6-5 to TRBJ2-1; TRBD2 aligns across 7 bases. This TCR was recovered from a human donor in good health. CDR3 sequence (DNA): TGTGCCAGCAGTTATAGCGGGCCCGACAATGAGCAGTTCTTC. Its protein product is CASSYSGPDNEQFF.